What follows are 2 T cell receptor beta chains derived from one specimen sequenced in a study of T cell responses to AZD1222 COVID-19 vaccine. Method: immunoSEQ multiplex PCR; TCRdb's copy keeps in-frame clones and lacks some. The profile covers about 130,000 clones, with over 85% appearing a single time and around 0.91% taken by the ten largest. Specimen: peripheral blood, collected on day 0 of AZD1222 vaccination. The receptors stem from an adult in good health.

The J gene is TRBJ1-6, the V gene TRBV9; D not resolved. Germline loops: CDR1 SGDLS, CDR2 YYNGEE. The CDR3 runs 15 residues. V was pared by 4 bases and J by 9 bases, with 17 bases between. CDR3 residues: CASSPSDHRGSPLHF. As DNA, the CDR3 is TGTGCCAGCAGCCCTAGTGACCATCGTGGTTCACCCCTCCACTTT.

The V call is TRBV6-5, the J call TRBJ1-1; no definite D call. Germline V gives CDR1 MNHEY, CDR2 SVGAGI. This CDR3 contains 13 residues. Trimming removed 2 bases from V and 8 bases from J, with 12 bases in between. The CDR3 reads CASSYGAGPEAFF. The CDR3 DNA reads as TGTGCCAGCAGTTACGGCGCGGGCCCCGAAGCTTTCTTT.